The 5 T cell receptor beta chains below come from one sample, sequenced in a study of blood T cell repertoires in COVID-19. Only in-frame clones appear in the TCRdb table, and some are missing; sequencing was by immunoSEQ multiplex PCR. This sample carries almost 45,000 clones, approximately 70% of them seen once, and the ten largest clones take around 59%. Specimen: peripheral blood. The origin of the receptors is a man of 80 years or more with acute or convalescent COVID-19.

There are a few counts of this clone. The V call is TRBV5-1, the J call TRBJ2-6; a weak D match, TRBD1 (5 bases). The germline V gene encodes CDR1 SGHRS and CDR2 YFSETQ. The CDR3 contains 15 residues. Trimming pared 0 bases from V and 2 bases from J, leaving 6 bases between. The CDR3 region is CASSLEGTGANVLTF. The DNA for the CDR3 is TGCGCCAGCAGCTTGGAGGGGACTGGGGCCAACGTCCTGACTTTC.

This chain connects TRBV5-4 to TRBJ2-6; D remains unclear. Germline assignment: CDR1 SGHNT and CDR2 YYREEE (reference sequence). With 6 bases removed from V and 0 bases from J, the gap between germline ends came to 7 bases. The CDR3 is 14 amino acids. CDR3 sequence reads: CASMATSGANVLTF. The DNA of the CDR3 is TGTGCCAGCATGGCAACCTCTGGGGCCAACGTCCTGACTTTC.

This clone has a handful of counts. The chain uses TRBV4-3 and TRBJ1-1; perhaps TRBD1 as D (5 bases). With 1 base removed from V and 5 bases from J, the gap between germline ends came to 14 bases. The CDR3 consists of 15 residues. CDR1 LGHNA and CDR2 YSLEER come from the germline V gene. For the CDR3, the DNA is TGCGCCAGCAGCCAAGTTGACAGCCGGAATACTGAAGCTTTCTTT. Residues: CASSQVDSRNTEAFF.

This clone was seen a single time. The CDR3 coding sequence is TGCGCCAGCAGCCCTGGACTAGCAGCGAACACCGGGGAGCTGTTTTTT. It is translated as CASSPGLAANTGELFF. J is TRBJ2-2 and V is TRBV4-1; 8 bases are shared with TRBD2. Unmatched junction bases numbered 4, after V lost 4 bases and J lost 0 bases. The CDR3 runs to 16 residues. Germline CDR1 reads MGHRA; CDR2 reads YSYEKL.

This clone was picked up a small number of times. This chain connects TRBV28 to TRBJ1-5; D is perhaps TRBD1 (6 bases). The germline V gene encodes CDR1 MDHEN and CDR2 SYDVKM. Trimming left V 8 bases short and J 4 bases short, with 18 bases between. There are 15 residues in the CDR3. The CDR3, as DNA: TGTGCCAGCGTGGGGGCAAGTGGGGCAAATCAGCCCCAGCATTTT. Its protein is CASVGASGANQPQHF.